This T cell receptor beta chain was captured in a study of T cells after yellow fever vaccination. Study-level points and caveats: Only a small proportion of the clonotypes turned up in both the CD4 and the CD8 compartments, likely arising from convergent recombination.

5'RACE template switching added a universal primer site and UMIs to TCR cDNA. Each CDR3 protein is one row after TCRdb ran MiXCR on the 5' RACE reads. The data hold 140,000 to 150,000 distinct CDR3 sequences, with approximately 6.6% observed a single time. This clonotype has ten or more counts. Its specificity is unknown. CDR3 length equals 12 residues. The germline V and J ends were trimmed by 2 bases and 5 bases, with 10 bases remaining between them. Germline V gene lookup returns CDR1 DFQATT and CDR2 SNEGSKA (reference sequence). The sample here was CD4+ T cells sorted from PBMCs, taken 10 days after the yellow fever booster vaccination. The J gene is TRBJ2-7, the V gene TRBV20-1; no clear D gene. The sequence was collected from a young man who received the YFV17D yellow fever vaccine. The CDR3 region has the DNA TGCAGTGCTAGATCTAGGGTCCACGAGCAGTACTTC. Protein product: CSARSRVHEQYF.